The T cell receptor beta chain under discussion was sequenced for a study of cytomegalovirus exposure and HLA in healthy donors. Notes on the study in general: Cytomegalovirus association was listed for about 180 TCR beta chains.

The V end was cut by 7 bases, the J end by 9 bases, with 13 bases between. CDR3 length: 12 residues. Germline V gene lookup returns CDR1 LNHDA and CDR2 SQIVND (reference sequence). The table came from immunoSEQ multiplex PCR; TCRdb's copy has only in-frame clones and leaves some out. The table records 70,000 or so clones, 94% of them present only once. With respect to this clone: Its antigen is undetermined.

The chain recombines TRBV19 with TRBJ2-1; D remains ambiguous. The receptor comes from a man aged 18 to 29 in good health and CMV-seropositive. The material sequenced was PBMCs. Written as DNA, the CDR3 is TGTGCCAGTATGCCCCCTAGTCGTGAGCAGTTCTTC. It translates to CASMPPSREQFF.